This T cell receptor (beta chain) was profiled in a study of T cell repertoires in cytomegalovirus infection. From the reads, TCRdb called clonotypes with MiXCR, one entry per CDR3 protein. This sample yields 100,000 or so distinct CDR3 sequences, of which about a quarter are seen a single time; around 42% belongs to the top ten. This clonotype was picked up many times. V gave up 2 bases and J gave up 6 bases; unmatched junction bases: 11. The CDR3 has 17 amino acids. Germline V gene lookup returns CDR1 SEHNR and CDR2 FQNEAQ (reference sequence). The chain joins TRBV7-9 to TRBJ2-1, with 9 bases matching TRBD2. This clonotype was obtained from a human donor in good health (CMV status not recorded). Some clones in this sample may be carry-over from other donors' samples. The sample was CD8+ T cells from PBMCs. This CDR3 is CASSLKAGGPAGNEQFF. The CDR3 DNA follows: TGTGCCAGCAGCTTAAAAGCGGGAGGCCCAGCCGGCAATGAGCAGTTCTTC.